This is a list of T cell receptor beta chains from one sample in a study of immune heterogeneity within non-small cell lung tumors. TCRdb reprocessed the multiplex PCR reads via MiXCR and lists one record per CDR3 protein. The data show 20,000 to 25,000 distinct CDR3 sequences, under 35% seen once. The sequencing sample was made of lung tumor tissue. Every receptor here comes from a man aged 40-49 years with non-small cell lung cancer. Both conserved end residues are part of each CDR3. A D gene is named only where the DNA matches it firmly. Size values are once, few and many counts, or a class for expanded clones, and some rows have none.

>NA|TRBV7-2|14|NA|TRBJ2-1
CASSRDFNADEQFF
TGTGCCAGCAGCCGGGACTTCAACGCCGATGAGCAGTTCTTC
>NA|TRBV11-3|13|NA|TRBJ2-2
CASSQWSPGELFF
TGTGCCAGCAGCCAGTGGTCCCCTGGGGAGCTGTTTTTT
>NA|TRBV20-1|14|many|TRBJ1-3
CSARSRISGNTIYF
TGCAGTGCTAGAAGTAGGATCTCTGGAAACACCATATATTTT
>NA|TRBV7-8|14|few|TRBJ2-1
CASSFLSSYNEQFF
TGTGCCAGCAGCTTTCTGAGCTCCTACAATGAGCAGTTCTTC
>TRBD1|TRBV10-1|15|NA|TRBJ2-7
CASSDFRGQAREQYF
TGCGCCAGCAGTGACTTTAGGGGACAGGCTCGCGAGCAGTACTTC
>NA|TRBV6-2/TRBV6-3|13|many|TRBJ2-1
CASSYRENNEQFF
TGTGCCAGCAGTTACAGGGAAAACAATGAGCAGTTCTTC
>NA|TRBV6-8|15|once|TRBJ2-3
CASSARAYSTDTQYF
TGTGCCAGCAGTGCTCGGGCGTATAGCACAGATACGCAGTATTTT
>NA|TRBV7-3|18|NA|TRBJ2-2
CSSSPLGGQREWGGELFF
TGTTCCAGCAGTCCCCTCGGGGGACAGCGGGAGTGGGGCGGGGAGCTGTTTTTT
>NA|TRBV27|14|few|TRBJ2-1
CASSLSQGRNEQFF
TGTGCCAGCAGTTTATCGCAGGGGAGGAATGAGCAGTTCTTC
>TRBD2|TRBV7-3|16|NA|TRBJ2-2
CASSLRGGTNTGELFF
TGTGCCAGCAGCTTACGCGGGGGAACGAACACCGGGGAGCTGTTTTTT
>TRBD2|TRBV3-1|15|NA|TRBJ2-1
CASSQEAGGLNEQFF
TGTGCCAGCAGCCAAGAGGCGGGAGGGCTCAATGAGCAGTTCTTC
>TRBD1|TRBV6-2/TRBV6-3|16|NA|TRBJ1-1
CASSTSRQGGISEVFF
TGTGCCAGCAGTACATCCCGACAGGGTGGAATCTCTGAAGTTTTCTTT
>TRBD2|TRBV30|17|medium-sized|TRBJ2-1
CAWSPRPTSGRGNEQFF
TGTGCCTGGAGTCCTCGGCCTACTAGCGGGAGGGGCAATGAGCAGTTCTTC
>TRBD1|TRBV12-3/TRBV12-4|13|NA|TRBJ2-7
CASSRTGRNEQYF
TGTGCCAGCAGTCGGACAGGGCGGAACGAGCAGTACTTC
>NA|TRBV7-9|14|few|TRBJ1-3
CASSSGVSGNTIYF
TGTGCCAGCAGCAGCGGGGTATCTGGAAACACCATATATTTT
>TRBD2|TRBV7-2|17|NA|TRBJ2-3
CASSYVGTSGSRDTQYF
TGTGCCAGCAGCTATGTGGGGACTAGCGGGAGCAGAGATACGCAGTATTTT
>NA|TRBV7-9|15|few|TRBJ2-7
CASSLDGALLNEQYF
TGTGCCAGCAGCCTGGACGGAGCCCTCCTAAACGAGCAGTACTTC
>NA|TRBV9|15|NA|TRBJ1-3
CASSVDPTDGNTIYF
TGTGCCAGCAGCGTAGATCCCACCGACGGAAACACCATATATTTT
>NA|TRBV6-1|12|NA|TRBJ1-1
CASRAGWTEAFF
TGTGCCAGCAGAGCTGGGTGGACTGAAGCTTTCTTT
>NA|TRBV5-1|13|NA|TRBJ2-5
CASSWHIQETQYF
TGCGCCAGCAGCTGGCACATCCAAGAGACCCAGTACTTC
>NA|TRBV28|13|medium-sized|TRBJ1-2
CASRVSSNYGYTF
TGTGCCAGCAGGGTCAGTTCTAACTATGGCTACACCTTC
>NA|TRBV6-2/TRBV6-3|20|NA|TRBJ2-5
CASSSPLRGSAEGHRETQYF
TGTGCCAGCAGTTCCCCCCTGAGAGGGAGCGCAGAGGGCCATAGAGAGACCCAGTACTTC
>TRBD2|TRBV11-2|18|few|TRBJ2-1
CTSSPIPSAGASGSGQFF
TGTACCAGCAGCCCAATCCCCTCAGCAGGGGCGAGCGGGAGTGGGCAGTTCTTC
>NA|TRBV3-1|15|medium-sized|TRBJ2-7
CASSLKQVPTYEQYF
TGTGCCAGCAGCCTTAAACAGGTCCCTACCTACGAGCAGTACTTC
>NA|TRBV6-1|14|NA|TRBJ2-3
CASGVGGGPDTQYF
TGTGCCAGCGGGGTTGGGGGGGGGCCGGATACGCAGTATTTT
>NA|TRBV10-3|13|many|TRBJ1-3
CATRDSWGNTIYF
TGTGCCACCCGGGATTCGTGGGGAAACACCATATATTTT
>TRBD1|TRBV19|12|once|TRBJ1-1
CASRTGGTEAFF
TGTGCCAGTCGAACAGGGGGCACTGAAGCTTTCTTT